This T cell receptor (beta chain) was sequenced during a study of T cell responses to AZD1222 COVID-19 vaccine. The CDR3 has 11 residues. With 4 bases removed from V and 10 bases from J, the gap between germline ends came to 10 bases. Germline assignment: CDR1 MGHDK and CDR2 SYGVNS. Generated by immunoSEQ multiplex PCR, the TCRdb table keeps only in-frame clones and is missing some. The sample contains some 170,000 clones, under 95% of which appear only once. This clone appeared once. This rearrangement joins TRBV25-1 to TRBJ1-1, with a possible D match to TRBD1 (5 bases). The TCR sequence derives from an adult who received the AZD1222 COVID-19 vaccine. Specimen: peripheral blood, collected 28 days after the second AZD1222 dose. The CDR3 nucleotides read TGTGCCAGCAGTGTGGGGGGGATAGCTTTCTTT. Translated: CASSVGGIAFF.